This TCR beta chain was observed in a study of shared clonotypes between healthy human individuals. Regarding the study as a whole: The sharing of 4.5% to 5.5% of naive CD4 clonotypes was seen across a handful of donors. Naive subsets typically showed greater estimated richness than memory subsets.

Using immunoSEQ multiplex PCR, the repertoire was profiled, and TCRdb retains in-frame clones only, with some absent. Of about 1.5 million clones in the sample, around 98% were seen once. For this clone: Its specificity is unknown. One end of the junction varies from germline; a read error may be responsible.

The CDR3 length is 13 residues. Germline CDR1 is GTSNPN and CDR2 is SVGIG (reference sequence). Sequencing was done on a sample of naive CD4+ T cells sorted from blood. Regarding subset: CD45RA+ positively selected. This TCR was recovered from a man younger than 40 in good health. The chain links TRBV30 to TRBJ2-7; no firm D call. The CDR3 sequence is CAWCVGLGYEQYF. In DNA, the CDR3 is TGTGCCTGGTGTGTGGGTCTGGGCTACGAGCAGTACTTC.